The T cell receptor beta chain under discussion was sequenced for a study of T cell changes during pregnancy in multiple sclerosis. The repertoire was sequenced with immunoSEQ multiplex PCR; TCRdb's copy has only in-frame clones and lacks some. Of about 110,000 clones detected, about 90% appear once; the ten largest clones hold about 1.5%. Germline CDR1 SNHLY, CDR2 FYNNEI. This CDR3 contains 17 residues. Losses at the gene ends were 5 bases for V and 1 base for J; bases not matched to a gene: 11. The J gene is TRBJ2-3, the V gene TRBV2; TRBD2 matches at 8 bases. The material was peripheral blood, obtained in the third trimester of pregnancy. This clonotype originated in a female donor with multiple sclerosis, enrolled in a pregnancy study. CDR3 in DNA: TGTGCCAGCAGTCTTACCTCTCCGGGAGGGGGCACAGATACGCAGTATTTT. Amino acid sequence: CASSLTSPGGGTDTQYF. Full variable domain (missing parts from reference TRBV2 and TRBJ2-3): EPEVTQTPSHQVTQMGQEVILRCVPISNHLYFYWYRQILGQKVEFLVSFYNNEISEKSEIFDDQFSVERPDGSNFTLKIRSTKLEDSAMYFCASSLTSPGGGTDTQYFGPGTRLTVL.